The following is a T cell receptor beta chain sequence with its context. These data come from a study of blood T cell repertoires in COVID-19. In the study overall: Donors in the United States, Italy and Spain gave samples during acute or convalescent COVID-19. The analysed material was cDNA or gDNA that came from T cells, B-cell-depleted T cells, or PBMCs.

Per the original methods: Nucleated cell counts were estimated from reference gene primer amplification. Repertoires were generated with immunoSEQ multiplex PCR, while TCRdb's copy carries only in-frame clones and drops some. The V and J calls and clone size were taken over from that table, and D and trimming were inferred from the DNA. The sample lists about 240,000 clones; 80% to 90% were seen once. The CDR3 sequence is 14 residues long. Per germline, CDR1 GTSNPN and CDR2 SVGIG (reference sequence). V gave up 3 bases and J gave up 0 bases, with 11 bases separating them. The chain carries TRBV30 and TRBJ1-1; no clear D. The TCR was taken from a woman in her 70s with acute or convalescent COVID-19. Sequencing was performed on peripheral blood. CDR3 bases: TGTGCCTGGAGACCCGGGATCATGAACACTGAAGCTTTCTTT. The encoded protein is CAWRPGIMNTEAFF. The complete variable domain, with remaining parts taken from reference TRBV30 and TRBJ1-1, reads SQTIHQWPATLVQPVGSPLSLECTVEGTSNPNLYWYRQAAGRGLQLLFYSVGIGQISSEVPQNLSASRPQDRQFILSSKKLLLSDSGFYLCAWRPGIMNTEAFFGQGTRLTVV.